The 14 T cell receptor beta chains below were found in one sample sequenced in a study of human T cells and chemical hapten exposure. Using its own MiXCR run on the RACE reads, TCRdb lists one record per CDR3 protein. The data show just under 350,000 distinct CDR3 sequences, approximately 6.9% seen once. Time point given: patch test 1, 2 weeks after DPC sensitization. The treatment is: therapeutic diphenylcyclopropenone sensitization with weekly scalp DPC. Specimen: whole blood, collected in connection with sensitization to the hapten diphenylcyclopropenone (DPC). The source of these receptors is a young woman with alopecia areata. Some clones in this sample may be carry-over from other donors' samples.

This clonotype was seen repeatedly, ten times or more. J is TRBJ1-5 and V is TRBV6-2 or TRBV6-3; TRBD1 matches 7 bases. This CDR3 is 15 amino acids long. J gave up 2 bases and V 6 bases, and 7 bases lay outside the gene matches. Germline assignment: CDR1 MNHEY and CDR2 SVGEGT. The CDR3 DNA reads TGTGCCAGCAGGCCCACAGGGGATGGCAATCAGCCCCAGCATTTT. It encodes CASRPTGDGNQPQHF.

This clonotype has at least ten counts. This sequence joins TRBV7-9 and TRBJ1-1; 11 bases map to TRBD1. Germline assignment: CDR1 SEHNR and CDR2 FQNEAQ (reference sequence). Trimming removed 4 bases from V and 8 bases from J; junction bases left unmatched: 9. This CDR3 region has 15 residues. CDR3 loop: CASSSKGQGATEAFF. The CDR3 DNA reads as TGTGCCAGCAGCTCCAAAGGACAGGGGGCGACCGAAGCTTTCTTT. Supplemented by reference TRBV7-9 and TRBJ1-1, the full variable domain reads DTGVSQNPRHKITKRGQNVTFRCDPISEHNRLYWYRQTLGQGPEFLTYFQNEAQLEKSRLLSDRFSAERPKGSFSTLEIQRTEQGDSAMYLCASSSKGQGATEAFFGQGTRLTVV.

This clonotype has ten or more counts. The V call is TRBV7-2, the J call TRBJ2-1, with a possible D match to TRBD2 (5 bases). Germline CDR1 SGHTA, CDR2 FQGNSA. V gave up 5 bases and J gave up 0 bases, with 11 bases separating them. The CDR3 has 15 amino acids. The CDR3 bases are TGTGCCAGCAGCCCCAATGAGGGCTCCTACAATGAGCAGTTCTTC. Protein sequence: CASSPNEGSYNEQFF.

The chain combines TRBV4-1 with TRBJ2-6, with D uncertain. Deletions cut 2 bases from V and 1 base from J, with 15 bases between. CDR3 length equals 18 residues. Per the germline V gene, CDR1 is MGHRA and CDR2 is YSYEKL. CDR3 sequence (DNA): TGCGCCAGCAGCCAAAACCTCCGCGGATTTTCTGGGGCCAACGTCCTGACTTTC. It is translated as CASSQNLRGFSGANVLTF.

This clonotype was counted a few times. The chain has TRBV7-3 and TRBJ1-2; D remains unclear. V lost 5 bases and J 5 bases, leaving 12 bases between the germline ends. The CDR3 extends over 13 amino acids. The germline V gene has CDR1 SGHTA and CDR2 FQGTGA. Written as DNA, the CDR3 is TGTGCCAGCAGCCCCGGCGCGGGGTATGGCTACACCTTC. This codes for CASSPGAGYGYTF. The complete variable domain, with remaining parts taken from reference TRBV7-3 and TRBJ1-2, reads GAGVSQTPSNKVTEKGKYVELRCDPISGHTALYWYRQSLGQGPEFLIYFQGTGAADDSGLPNDRFFAVRPEGSVSTLKIQRTERGDSAVYLCASSPGAGYGYTFGSGTRLTVV.

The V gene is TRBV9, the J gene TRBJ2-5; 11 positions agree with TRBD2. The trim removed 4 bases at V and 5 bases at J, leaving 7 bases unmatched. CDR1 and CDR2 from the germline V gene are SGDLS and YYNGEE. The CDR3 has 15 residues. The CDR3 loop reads CASSRMSSGGETQYF. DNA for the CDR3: TGTGCCAGCAGCCGCATGTCTAGCGGGGGGGAGACCCAGTACTTC.

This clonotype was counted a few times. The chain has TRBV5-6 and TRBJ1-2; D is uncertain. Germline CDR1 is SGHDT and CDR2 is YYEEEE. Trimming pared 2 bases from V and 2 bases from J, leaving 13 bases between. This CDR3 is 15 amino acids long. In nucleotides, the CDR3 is TGTGCCAGCAGCTTCGGCAGCTTGTTCAACTATGGCTACACCTTC. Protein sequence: CASSFGSLFNYGYTF.

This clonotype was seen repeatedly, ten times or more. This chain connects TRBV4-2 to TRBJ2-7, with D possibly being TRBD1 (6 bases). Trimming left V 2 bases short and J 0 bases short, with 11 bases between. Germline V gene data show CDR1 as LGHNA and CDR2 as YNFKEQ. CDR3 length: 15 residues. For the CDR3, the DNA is TGTGCCAGCAGCCAACCCGGGACAAGCTCCTACGAGCAGTACTTC. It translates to CASSQPGTSSYEQYF.

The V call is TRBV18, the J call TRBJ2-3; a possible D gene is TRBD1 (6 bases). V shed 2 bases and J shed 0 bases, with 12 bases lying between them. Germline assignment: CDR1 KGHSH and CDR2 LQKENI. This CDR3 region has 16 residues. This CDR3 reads CASSPVTGPSTDTQYF. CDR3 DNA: TGTGCCAGCTCACCAGTTACAGGGCCTAGCACAGATACGCAGTATTTT. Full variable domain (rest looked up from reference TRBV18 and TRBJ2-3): NAGVMQNPRHLVRRRGQEARLRCSPMKGHSHVYWYRQLPEEGLKFMVYLQKENIIDESGMPKERFSAEFPKEGPSILRIQQVVRGDSAAYFCASSPVTGPSTDTQYFGPGTRLTVL.

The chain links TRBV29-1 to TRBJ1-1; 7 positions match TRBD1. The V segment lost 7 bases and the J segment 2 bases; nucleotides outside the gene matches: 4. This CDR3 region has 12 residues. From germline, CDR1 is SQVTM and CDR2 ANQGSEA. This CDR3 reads CSADRDNTEAFF. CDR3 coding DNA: TGCAGCGCAGACAGGGATAACACTGAAGCTTTCTTT.

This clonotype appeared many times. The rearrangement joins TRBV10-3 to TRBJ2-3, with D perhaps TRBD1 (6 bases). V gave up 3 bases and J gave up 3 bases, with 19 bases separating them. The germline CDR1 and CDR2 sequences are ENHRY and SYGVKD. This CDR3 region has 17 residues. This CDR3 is CAISDSPGQIRTDTQYF. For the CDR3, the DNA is TGTGCCATCAGTGATTCGCCCGGACAGATCCGAACAGATACGCAGTATTTT.

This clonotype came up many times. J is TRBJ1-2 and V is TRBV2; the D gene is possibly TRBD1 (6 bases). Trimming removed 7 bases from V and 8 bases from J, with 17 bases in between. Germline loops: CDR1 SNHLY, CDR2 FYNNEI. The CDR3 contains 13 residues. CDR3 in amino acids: CASIRTEEEGYTF. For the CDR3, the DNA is TGTGCCAGCATACGGACAGAAGAGGAAGGCTACACCTTC. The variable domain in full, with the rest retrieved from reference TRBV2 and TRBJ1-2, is EPEVTQTPSHQVTQMGQEVILRCVPISNHLYFYWYRQILGQKVEFLVSFYNNEISEKSEIFDDQFSVERPDGSNFTLKIRSTKLEDSAMYFCASIRTEEEGYTFGSGTRLTVV.

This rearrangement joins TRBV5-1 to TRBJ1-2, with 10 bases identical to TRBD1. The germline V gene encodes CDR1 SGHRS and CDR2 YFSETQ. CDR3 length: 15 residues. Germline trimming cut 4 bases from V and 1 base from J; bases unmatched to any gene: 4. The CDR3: CASSIGQGVNYGYTF. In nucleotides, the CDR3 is TGCGCCAGCAGCATTGGACAGGGGGTTAACTATGGCTACACCTTC. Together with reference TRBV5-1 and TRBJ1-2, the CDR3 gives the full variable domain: KAGVTQTPRYLIKTRGQQVTLSCSPISGHRSVSWYQQTPGQGLQFLFEYFSETQRNKGNFPGRFSGRQFSNSRSEMNVSTLELGDSALYLCASSIGQGVNYGYTFGSGTRLTVV.

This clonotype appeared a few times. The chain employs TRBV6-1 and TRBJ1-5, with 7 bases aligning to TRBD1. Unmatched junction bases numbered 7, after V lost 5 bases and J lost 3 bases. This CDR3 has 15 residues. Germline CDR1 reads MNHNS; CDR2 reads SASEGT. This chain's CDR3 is CASSTTGNLNQPQHF. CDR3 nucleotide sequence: TGTGCCAGCAGTACGACAGGGAATCTCAATCAGCCCCAGCATTTT.